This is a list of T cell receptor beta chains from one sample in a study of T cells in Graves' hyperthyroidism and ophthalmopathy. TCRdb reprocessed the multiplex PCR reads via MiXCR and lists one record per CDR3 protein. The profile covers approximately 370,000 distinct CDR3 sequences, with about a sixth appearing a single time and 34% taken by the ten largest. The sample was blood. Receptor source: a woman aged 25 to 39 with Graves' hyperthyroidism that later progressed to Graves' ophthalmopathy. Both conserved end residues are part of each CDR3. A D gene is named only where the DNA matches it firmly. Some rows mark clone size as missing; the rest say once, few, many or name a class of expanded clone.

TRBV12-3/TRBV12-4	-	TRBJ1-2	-	TGTGCCAGCAGTTTCGGGGGTGATGGCTACACCTTC	CASSFGGDGYTF
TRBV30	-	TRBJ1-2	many	TGTGCCTGGAGAGGGGACACTTACTATGGCTACACCTTC	CAWRGDTYYGYTF
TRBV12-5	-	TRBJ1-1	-	TGTGCTAGTGGTTTAAACAACTATGAAGCTTTCTTT	CASGLNNYEAFF
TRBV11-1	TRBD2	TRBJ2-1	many	TGTGCCAGCAGCTTATTCCCCCGTCATGAGCGGGAGGGAGGGTATGAGCAGCTCTTC	CASSLFPRHEREGGYEQLF
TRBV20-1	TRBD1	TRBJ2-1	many	TGCAGTGCTAGAGTATTCGGACAGGGTGTCTTGAATGAGCAGTTCTTC	CSARVFGQGVLNEQFF
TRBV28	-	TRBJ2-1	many	TGTGCCAGCAGTTCGGGAAGGGGTGTTGAGCAGTTCTTC	CASSSGRGVEQFF
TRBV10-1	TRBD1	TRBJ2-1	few	TGCGCCAGCAGTCGAGGGACAGGGGCCTACGGCGAGCAGTTCTTC	CASSRGTGAYGEQFF
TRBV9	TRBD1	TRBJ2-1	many	TGTGCCAGCAGCCCAAATACAGGGGGCCTATACAATGAGCAGTTCTTC	CASSPNTGGLYNEQFF
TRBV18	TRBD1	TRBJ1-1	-	TGTGCCAGCTCCCAAGACAGGGCTGAAGCTTTCTTT	CASSQDRAEAFF
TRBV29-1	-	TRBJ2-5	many	TGCAGCGTTGTTGACAGTCTTGCCGCTCAAGAGACCCAGTACTTC	CSVVDSLAAQETQYF
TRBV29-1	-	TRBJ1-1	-	TGCAGCGCCCGGGAAGGGGCTGAAGCTTTCTTT	CSAREGAEAFF
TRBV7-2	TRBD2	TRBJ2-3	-	TGTGCCAGCAGCTTCTCAAAGGCCGGGACTAGGGGCACAGATACGCAGTATTTT	CASSFSKAGTRGTDTQYF
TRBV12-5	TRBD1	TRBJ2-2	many	TGTGCTAGTGGTTTGGTACTGGGACAGTTGAACACCGGGGAGCTGTTTTTT	CASGLVLGQLNTGELFF
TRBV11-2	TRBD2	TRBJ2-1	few	TGTGCCAGCAGCCCGTTCGGGAGCGGGGCCTACAATGAGCAGTTCTTC	CASSPFGSGAYNEQFF
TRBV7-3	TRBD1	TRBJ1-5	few	TGTGCCAGCAGCTTAAAAGGGGACAGGTTAGGGAATCAGCCCCAGCATTTT	CASSLKGDRLGNQPQHF
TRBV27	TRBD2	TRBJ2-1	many	TGTGCCAGCAGGGGCGGGAGGAGGATCAATGAGCAGTTCTTC	CASRGGRRINEQFF
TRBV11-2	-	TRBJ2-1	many	TGTGCCAGCAGCTTTATTAACAATGAGCAGTTCTTC	CASSFINNEQFF
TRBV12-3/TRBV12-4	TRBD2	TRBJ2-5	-	TGTGCCAGCAGGTCTACGACTAGCGGGAGAGAGACCCAGTACTTC	CASRSTTSGRETQYF
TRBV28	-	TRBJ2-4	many	TGTGCCAGCAGTTCCGGGGCGTGGAACAAAAACATTCAGTACTTC	CASSSGAWNKNIQYF
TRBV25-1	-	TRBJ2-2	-	TGTGCCAGCCAGGACTCCCCCGAGGCCGGGGAGCTGTTTTTT	CASQDSPEAGELFF
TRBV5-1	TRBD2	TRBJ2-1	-	TGCGCCAGCAGCCTCTCTGAGCGGGGGGCGCAGTTCTTC	CASSLSERGAQFF
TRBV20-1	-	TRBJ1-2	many	TGCAGTGCTAGAGATTTTCGGGGAAGCGGCAGAAACTATGGCTACACCTTC	CSARDFRGSGRNYGYTF
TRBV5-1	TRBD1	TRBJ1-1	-	TGCGCCAGCAGCTCGCGTACTACAGGGGTAGGTGAAGCTTTCTTT	CASSSRTTGVGEAFF
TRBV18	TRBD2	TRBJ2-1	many	TGTGCCAGCTCACCTCCGCGGGGGGGCATGTTCAATGAGCAGTTCTTC	CASSPPRGGMFNEQFF
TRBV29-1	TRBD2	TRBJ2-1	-	TGCCTCGTGGGGGGGGGGGCCTACAATGAGCAGTTCTTC	CLVGGGAYNEQFF
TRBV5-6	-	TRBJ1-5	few	TGTGCCAGCAGCTCTGGGGGGGTCCGCCCCCAGCATTTT	CASSSGGVRPQHF
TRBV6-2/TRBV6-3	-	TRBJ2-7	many	TGTGCCAGCAGTTCAAAGCGACTCTACGAGCAGTACTTC	CASSSKRLYEQYF
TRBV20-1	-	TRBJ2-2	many	TGCGGGGGCGGTGAGACCGGGGAGCTGTTTTTT	CGGGETGELFF
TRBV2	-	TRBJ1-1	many	TGTGCCAGCAGTGTGTCAGTGAACACTGAAGCTTTCTTT	CASSVSVNTEAFF
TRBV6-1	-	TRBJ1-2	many	TGTGCCAGCAGACCGGGCGCGGATGGCTACACCTTC	CASRPGADGYTF
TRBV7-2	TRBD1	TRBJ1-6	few	TGTGCCAGCAGCCCGGGGACAGGGGGACCGACCTATAATTCACCCCTCCACTTT	CASSPGTGGPTYNSPLHF
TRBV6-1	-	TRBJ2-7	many	TGTGCCAGCGAGACCATCTTTGGGGGGTACTCCTACGAGCAGTACTTC	CASETIFGGYSYEQYF
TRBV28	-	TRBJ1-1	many	TGTGCCAGCAGTTTTCGGGTCGGGAACACTGAAGCTTTCTTT	CASSFRVGNTEAFF
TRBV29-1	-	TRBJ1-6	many	TGCAGCGTTTATCAGGGCCGGAATTCACCCCTCCACTTT	CSVYQGRNSPLHF
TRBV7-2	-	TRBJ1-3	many	TGTGCCAGCAGCAACAGGGTTGGAAACACCATATATTTT	CASSNRVGNTIYF
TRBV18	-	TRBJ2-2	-	TGTGCCAGCTCACCACCCCCCACTACCGGGGAGCTGTTTTTT	CASSPPPTTGELFF
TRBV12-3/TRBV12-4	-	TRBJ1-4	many	TGTGCCAGCTCCAAGATTGGGGCGTCAACTAATGAAAAACTGTTTTTT	CASSKIGASTNEKLFF
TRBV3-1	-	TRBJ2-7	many	TGTGCCAGCAGCCATGGGGCCATCTCCTACGAGCAGTACTTC	CASSHGAISYEQYF
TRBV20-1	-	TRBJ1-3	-	TGCAGTGTTCCGGACTCAATACTAGGCTCTGGAAACACCATATATTTT	CSVPDSILGSGNTIYF
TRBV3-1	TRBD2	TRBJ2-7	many	TGTGCCAGCAGCCAAGTTGGCGGGGGTGGAAACGAGCAGTACTTC	CASSQVGGGGNEQYF
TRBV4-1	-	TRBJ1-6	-	TGCGCCAGCAGCCAAGGACGGGCGAGCTCCTATAATTCACCCCTCCACTTT	CASSQGRASSYNSPLHF
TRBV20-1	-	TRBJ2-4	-	TGCAGTGCTAGATTGATAGCCAAAAACATTCAGTACTTC	CSARLIAKNIQYF
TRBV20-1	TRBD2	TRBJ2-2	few	TGCAGTGCTAGAGGTGGGCGGGAGGGCCACGGCGGGGAGCTGTTTTTT	CSARGGREGHGGELFF
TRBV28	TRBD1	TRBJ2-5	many	TGTGCCAGCAGTTTCAGGGGGCGAGAGACCCAGTACTTC	CASSFRGRETQYF
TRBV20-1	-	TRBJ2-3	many	TGCAGTGCTCGACGAGGCGAGGGGGGGTTCACAGATACGCAGTATTTT	CSARRGEGGFTDTQYF
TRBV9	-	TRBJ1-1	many	TGTGCCAGCAGCGTAGGGGGGCGAGACACTGAAGCTTTCTTT	CASSVGGRDTEAFF
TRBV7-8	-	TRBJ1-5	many	TGTGCCAGCAGCTTAGGAGCCTCTAATCAGCCCCAGCATTTT	CASSLGASNQPQHF
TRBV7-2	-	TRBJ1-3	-	TGTGCCAGCAGCATCGACAGTAGTGGAAACACCATATATTTT	CASSIDSSGNTIYF
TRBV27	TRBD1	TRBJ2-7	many	TGTGCCAGCAGCCTATTCAGTGGAGCGGGACAGGGGAATTCCGAGCAGTACTTC	CASSLFSGAGQGNSEQYF
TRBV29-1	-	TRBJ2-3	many	TGCAGCGTTGATAGCGGATTTTCCACAGATACGCAGTATTTT	CSVDSGFSTDTQYF
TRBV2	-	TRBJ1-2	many	TGTGCCAGCACTGGAGACTGGGACTATGGCTACACCTTC	CASTGDWDYGYTF
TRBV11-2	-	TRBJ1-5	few	TGTGCCAGCAGCTCTAGTGGGGTTCCCAATCAGCCCCAGCATTTT	CASSSSGVPNQPQHF
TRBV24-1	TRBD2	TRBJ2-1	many	TGTGCCACCAGTGATACGACGTTGCGGGAGGCCCGCGGTGAGCAGTTCTTC	CATSDTTLREARGEQFF
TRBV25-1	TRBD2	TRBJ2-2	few	TGTGCCAGCAGTGATAGCGGGGGGGCCGGCCGGGAGCTGTTTTTT	CASSDSGGAGRELFF
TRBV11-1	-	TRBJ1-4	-	TGTGCCAGCAGCCCCAGAGAGCGCGTCGGTGATGAAAAACTGTTTTTT	CASSPRERVGDEKLFF
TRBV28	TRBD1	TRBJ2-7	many	TGTGCCAGCAGTACCGGGACAGGTCTGAACGAGCAGTACTTC	CASSTGTGLNEQYF
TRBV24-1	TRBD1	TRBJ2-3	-	TGTGCCACCAGTGACCCGGGACAGGAGATTGAAACGCAGTATTTT	CATSDPGQEIETQYF